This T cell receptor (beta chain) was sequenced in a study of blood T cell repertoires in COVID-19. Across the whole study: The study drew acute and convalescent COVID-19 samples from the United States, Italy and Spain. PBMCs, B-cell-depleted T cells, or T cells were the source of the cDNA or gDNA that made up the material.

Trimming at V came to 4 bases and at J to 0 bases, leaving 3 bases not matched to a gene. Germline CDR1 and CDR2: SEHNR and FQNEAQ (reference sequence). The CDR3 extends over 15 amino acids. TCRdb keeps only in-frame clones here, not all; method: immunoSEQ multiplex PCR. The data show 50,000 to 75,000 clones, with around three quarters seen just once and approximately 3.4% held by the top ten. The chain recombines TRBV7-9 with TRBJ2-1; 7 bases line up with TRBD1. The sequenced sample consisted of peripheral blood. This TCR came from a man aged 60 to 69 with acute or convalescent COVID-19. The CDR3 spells CASSSRGSSYNEQFF. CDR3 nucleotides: TGTGCCAGCAGCTCCAGGGGGAGCTCCTACAATGAGCAGTTCTTC. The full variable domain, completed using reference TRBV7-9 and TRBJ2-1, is DTGVSQNPRHKITKRGQNVTFRCDPISEHNRLYWYRQTLGQGPEFLTYFQNEAQLEKSRLLSDRFSAERPKGSFSTLEIQRTEQGDSAMYLCASSSRGSSYNEQFFGPGTRLTVL.